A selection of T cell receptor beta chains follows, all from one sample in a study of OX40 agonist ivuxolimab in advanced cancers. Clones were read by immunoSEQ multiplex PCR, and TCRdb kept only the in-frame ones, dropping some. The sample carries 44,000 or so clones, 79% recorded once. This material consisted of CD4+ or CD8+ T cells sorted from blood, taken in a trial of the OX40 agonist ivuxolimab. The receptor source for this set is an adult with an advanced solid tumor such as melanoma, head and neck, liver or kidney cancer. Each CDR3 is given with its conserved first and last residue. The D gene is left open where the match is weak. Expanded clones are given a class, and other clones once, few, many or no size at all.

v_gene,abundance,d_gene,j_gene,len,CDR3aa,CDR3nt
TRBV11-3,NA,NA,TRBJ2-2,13,CASSSGTTGELFF,TGTGCCAGCAGCTCTGGGACAACCGGGGAGCTGTTTTTT
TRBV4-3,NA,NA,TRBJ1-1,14,CASSQAYLNTEAFF,TGCGCCAGCAGCCAGGCCTACCTGAACACTGAAGCTTTCTTT
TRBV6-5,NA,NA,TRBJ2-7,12,CASSRQGYEQYF,TGTGCCAGCAGCCGCCAGGGCTACGAGCAGTACTTC
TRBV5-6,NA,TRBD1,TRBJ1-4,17,CASSSRREQGLNEKLFF,TGTGCCAGCAGCTCACGCCGAGAACAGGGGCTCAATGAAAAACTGTTTTTT
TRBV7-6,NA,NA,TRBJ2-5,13,CASTLFEGETQYF,TGTGCCAGCACCCTCTTTGAGGGAGAGACCCAGTACTTC
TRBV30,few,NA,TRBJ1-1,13,CAWTTQGYTEAFF,TGTGCCTGGACGACGCAAGGGTACACTGAAGCTTTCTTT
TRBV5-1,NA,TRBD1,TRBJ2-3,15,CASSLAGTGSDTQYF,TGCGCCAGCAGCTTGGCCGGGACAGGGTCAGATACGCAGTATTTT
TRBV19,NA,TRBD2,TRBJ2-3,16,CASSIGLAGRTDTQYF,TGTGCCAGTAGTATTGGACTAGCGGGACGTACAGATACGCAGTATTTT
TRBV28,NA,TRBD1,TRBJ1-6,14,CASSSGQGESPLHF,TGTGCCAGCAGTTCAGGACAGGGGGAATCACCCCTCCACTTT
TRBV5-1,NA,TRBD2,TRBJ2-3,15,CASSWRGGIADTQYF,TGCGCCAGCTCTTGGCGGGGGGGCATAGCAGATACGCAGTATTTT
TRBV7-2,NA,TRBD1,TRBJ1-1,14,CASSPWDRGTEAFF,TGTGCCAGCAGCCCGTGGGACAGGGGGACTGAAGCTTTCTTT
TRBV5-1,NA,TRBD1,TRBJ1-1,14,CASSLLSGGFEAFF,TGCGCCAGCAGCTTATTATCAGGGGGGTTTGAAGCTTTCTTT
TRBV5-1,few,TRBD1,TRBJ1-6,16,CASSSGQGPSSSPLHF,TGCGCCAGCAGCTCGGGACAGGGGCCCAGTTCTTCACCCCTCCACTTT
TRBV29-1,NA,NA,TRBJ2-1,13,CSVERLVVNEQFF,TGCAGCGTTGAACGGCTAGTTGTCAATGAGCAGTTCTTC
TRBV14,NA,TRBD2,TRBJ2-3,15,CASSWGLASTDTQYF,TGTGCCAGCAGCTGGGGACTAGCCAGCACAGATACGCAGTATTTT
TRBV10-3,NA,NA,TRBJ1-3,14,CAISDRGEGNTIYF,TGTGCCATCAGTGATCGGGGGGAAGGAAACACCATATATTTT
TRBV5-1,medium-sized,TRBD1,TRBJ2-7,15,CASSLESGTGVEQYF,TGCGCCAGCAGCTTGGAGTCCGGGACAGGGGTCGAGCAGTACTTC
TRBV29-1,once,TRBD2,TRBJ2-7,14,CSALTSGGNYEQYF,TGCAGCGCTCTGACTAGCGGAGGTAACTACGAGCAGTACTTC
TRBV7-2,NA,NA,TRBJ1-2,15,CASSFSSGGRFGYTF,TGTGCCAGCAGCTTTTCGTCGGGCGGTAGATTTGGCTACACCTTC
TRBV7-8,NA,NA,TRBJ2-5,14,CASSFQQGGVAQYF,TGTGCCAGCAGCTTTCAACAGGGAGGGGTTGCCCAGTACTTC
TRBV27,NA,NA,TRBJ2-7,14,CASSFTRGSYEQYF,TGTGCCAGCAGTTTCACAAGGGGTTCCTACGAGCAGTACTTC
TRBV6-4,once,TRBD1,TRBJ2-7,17,CASSDGEVRDRDAEQYF,TGTGCCAGCAGTGACGGGGAAGTAAGGGACAGGGATGCCGAGCAGTACTTC
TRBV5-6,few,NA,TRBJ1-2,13,CASSFTTNYGYTF,TGTGCCAGCAGCTTCACAACTAACTATGGCTACACCTTC
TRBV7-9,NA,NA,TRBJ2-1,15,CASSLTVSPYNEQFF,TGTGCCAGCAGCTTAACGGTTAGTCCCTACAATGAGCAGTTCTTC
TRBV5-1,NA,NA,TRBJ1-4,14,CASSLGGNDEKLFF,TGCGCCAGCAGCTTGGGAGGGAACGACGAAAAACTGTTTTTT
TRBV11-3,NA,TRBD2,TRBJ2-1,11,CASSRGGPQFF,TGTGCCAGCAGCCGCGGGGGGCCTCAGTTCTTC